This T cell receptor beta chain emerged from a study of blood T cell repertoires in COVID-19. Germline-derived CDR1 and CDR2 are GTSNPN and SVGIG (reference sequence). V shed 0 bases and J 3 bases; nucleotides not matched to a gene: 6. The CDR3 contains 15 residues. TCRdb's table, derived via immunoSEQ multiplex PCR, lists solely in-frame clones and lacks some. The sample carries approximately 320,000 clones, 90% recorded once. Participants, roughly 18 to 89 years old, spanned around 25 US areas. The receptor comes from a man aged 55-75 years who had recovered from COVID-19. The sequencing sample was made of PBMCs or T cells enriched from blood (not recorded which). The gene calls are TRBV30 and TRBJ2-7; 9 nucleotides align to TRBD1. Here the CDR3 reads CAWSVKGQGIYEQYF. As DNA, the CDR3 is TGTGCCTGGAGTGTAAAGGGACAGGGTATCTACGAGCAGTACTTC.